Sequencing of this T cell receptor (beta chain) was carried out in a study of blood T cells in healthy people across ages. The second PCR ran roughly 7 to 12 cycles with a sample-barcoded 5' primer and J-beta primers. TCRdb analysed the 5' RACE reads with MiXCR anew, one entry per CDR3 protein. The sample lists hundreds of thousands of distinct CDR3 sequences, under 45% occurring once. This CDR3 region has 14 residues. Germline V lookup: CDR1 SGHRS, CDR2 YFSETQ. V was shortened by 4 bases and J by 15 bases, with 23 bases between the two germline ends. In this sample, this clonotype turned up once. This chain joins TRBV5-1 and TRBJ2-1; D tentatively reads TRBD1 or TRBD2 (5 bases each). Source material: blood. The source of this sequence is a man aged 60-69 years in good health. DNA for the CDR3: TGCGCCAGCAGCCCGGCTTCAGAGGGGACCCCACTGTTCTTC. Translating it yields CASSPASEGTPLFF.